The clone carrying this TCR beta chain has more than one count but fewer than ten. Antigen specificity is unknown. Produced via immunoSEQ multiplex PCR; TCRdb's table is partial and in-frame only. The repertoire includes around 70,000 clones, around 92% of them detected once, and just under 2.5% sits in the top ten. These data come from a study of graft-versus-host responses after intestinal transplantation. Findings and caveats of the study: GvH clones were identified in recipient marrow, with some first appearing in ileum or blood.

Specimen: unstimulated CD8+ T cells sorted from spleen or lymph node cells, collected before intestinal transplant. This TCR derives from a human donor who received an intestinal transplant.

DNA of the CDR3: TGCGCCAGCAGCCAACCCGGGACAACTAATGAAAAACTGTTTTTT. This gives the protein CASSQPGTTNEKLFF. The chain recombines TRBV4-1 with TRBJ1-4; unclear D gene. V dropped 2 bases and J dropped 0 bases, with 7 bases sitting between them. Germline lookup yields CDR1 MGHRA and CDR2 YSYEKL. The CDR3 covers 15 residues.